This TCR beta chain was found in a study of cytomegalovirus exposure and HLA in healthy donors. The repertoire was sequenced with immunoSEQ multiplex PCR; TCRdb's copy has only in-frame clones and lacks some. The sample records fewer than 150,000 clones, more than 85% being singletons. The study's findings and limits: Cytomegalovirus-associated status was assigned to 164 TCR beta chains. Whilst most TCR sequences proved rare, a subset of public TCRs occurred across many donors. The classifier was said to identify cytomegalovirus status with high specificity and sensitivity. In vitro confirmation showed a few CMV-associated chains to be CMV antigen specific.

Worth noting for this clone: Antigen: not known.

Material: PBMCs. This TCR came from a man between 18 and 29 years old in good health and CMV-seropositive.

The CDR3 sequence is CASSLQGRRHQPQHF. CDR3 bases: TGTGCCAGCAGCTTACAGGGGAGGCGGCATCAGCCCCAGCATTTT. The rearrangement links TRBV5-8 to TRBJ1-5, with 7 nucleotides matching TRBD1. The CDR3 has 15 residues. V gave up 2 bases and J gave up 5 bases; unmatched junction bases: 7. CDR1 and CDR2 (germline): SGHTS, YDEGEE.